This T cell receptor beta chain appears in the sequencing data of a study of cytomegalovirus exposure and HLA in healthy donors. Study as a whole: Most genotyped donors, around 78% of 300 to 400, had Caucasian-associated genetic ancestry. Regarding the study as a whole: Reportedly, HLA-A and HLA-B alleles of most subjects were accurately predicted from TCR beta. A list of around 150 TCR beta chains associated with cytomegalovirus was given.

Germline CDR1 is SGHRS and CDR2 is YFSETQ. The CDR3 sequence is 14 residues long. As regards this clone: Its antigen is not identified.

The PCR ran on 60 Vbeta and 13 Jbeta primers. This table comes from immunoSEQ multiplex PCR, and its TCRdb copy is limited to in-frame clones, with some not included. This table holds approximately 110,000 clones, around 80% found once. The V gene is TRBV5-1, the J gene TRBJ2-5; 7 nucleotides line up with TRBD1. TRBJ2-7 matches the DNA end more closely, so the J call is doubtful. Sequenced material: PBMCs. The receptor comes from a man between 45 and 60 years old in good health and CMV-seronegative. CDR3 region: CASRDGQATAEQYF. CDR3 sequence (DNA): TGCGCCAGCAGGGACGGACAGGCTACGGCCGAGCAGTACTTC.